This T cell receptor beta chain emerged from a study of T cell repertoires in cytomegalovirus infection. About the research overall: In public TCR beta signatures, there were indications of both CMV infection and matching HLA type.

Trimming removed 0 bases from V and 0 bases from J, with 3 bases in between. The CDR3 contains 14 residues. Germline CDR1 SEHNR, CDR2 FQNEAQ (reference sequence). TCRdb called the reads again in MiXCR, with one record for every CDR3 protein. There are more than 250,000 distinct CDR3 sequences in the sample; 25% occur only once, and 13% lies in the top ten. The sample holds many counts of this clonotype. Its specificity is not known. Study-level results: Identification of carriers of CMV plus the relevant HLA was performed using cumulative public TCR beta family frequency. The ex vivo response showed dominance by HLA-C-restricted CMV-specific TCR beta clonotypes.

This TCR was recovered from a human donor in good health (CMV status not recorded). Some clones in this sample may be carry-over from other donors' samples. Sequencing was performed on cultured PBMCs, taken from culture after CMV antigen stimulation. The chain carries TRBV7-9 and TRBJ2-1; D remains ambiguous. Written as DNA, the CDR3 is TGTGCCAGCAGCTTAGCCGGCTCCTACAATGAGCAGTTCTTC. This gives the protein CASSLAGSYNEQFF.